Listed below are T cell receptor beta chains from one sample, sequenced in a study of OX40 agonist ivuxolimab in advanced cancers. Assay: immunoSEQ multiplex PCR; the TCRdb copy retains only in-frame clones and omits some. This repertoire shows 83,000 or so clones, roughly 84% found once; its top ten account for approximately 7%. Sequenced material: CD4+ or CD8+ T cells sorted from blood, taken in a trial of the OX40 agonist ivuxolimab. These receptor sequences come from an adult with an advanced solid tumor such as melanoma, head and neck, liver or kidney cancer. Both conserved end residues are part of each CDR3. Each record gives: D gene, clone size, J gene, V gene, CDR3 DNA, CDR3 protein. A D gene is named only where the DNA matches it firmly. Rows may omit the clone size; those that give it use once, few, many or a size class.

>TRBD1|-|TRBJ1-2|TRBV27
TGTGCCAGCAGTCCCAGACAGGGGGTGATGGGCTACACCTTC
CASSPRQGVMGYTF
>TRBD1|-|TRBJ2-3|TRBV27
TGTGCCAGCAGTTCCGGACAGGGAATAGATACGCAGTATTTT
CASSSGQGIDTQYF
>TRBD2|-|TRBJ2-5|TRBV18
TGTGCCAGCTCACCACCGGGGGGGTTGGAGACCCAGTACTTC
CASSPPGGLETQYF
>TRBD1|-|TRBJ1-3|TRBV6-6
TGTGCCAGCAGTTTGAACAGGGGCACCGGAAACACCATATATTTT
CASSLNRGTGNTIYF
>-|-|TRBJ2-1|TRBV2
TGTGCCAGTTACCTTCGGGGCAATGAGCAGTTCTTC
CASYLRGNEQFF
>-|-|TRBJ2-1|TRBV6-1
TGTGCCATCACTCTGGGACCAGGTATAGGGGAGCAGTTCTTC
CAITLGPGIGEQFF
>TRBD1|-|TRBJ2-7|TRBV7-9
TGTGCCAGCCGGGACAGCCTCACCTACGAGCAGTACTTC
CASRDSLTYEQYF
>-|-|TRBJ2-3|TRBV14
TGTGCCAGCAGCCAAGATTTCAGGTGGGGAATCACAGGGAAGGAGGATACGCAGTATTTT
CASSQDFRWGITGKEDTQYF
>-|few|TRBJ1-3|TRBV5-4
TGTGCCAGCAGCTTGTCCGGAAACACCATATATTTT
CASSLSGNTIYF
>-|-|TRBJ2-7|TRBV7-2
TGTGCCAGCAGCTTAGGGGGCTGGGGGGATAGGAACTACGAGCAGTACTTC
CASSLGGWGDRNYEQYF
>TRBD2|-|TRBJ2-1|TRBV6-1
TGTGCCAGCAGTGCGGCGGGGGGGCATGAGCAGTTCTTC
CASSAAGGHEQFF
>TRBD2|-|TRBJ2-7|TRBV2
TGTGCCAGCAGGAGGGAACCGGGCGGGAGTTACGAGCAGTACTTC
CASRREPGGSYEQYF
>TRBD1|-|TRBJ1-1|TRBV25-1
TGTGCCAGCAGTGAGAATACAGGGGTGACTGAAGCTTTCTTT
CASSENTGVTEAFF
>-|-|TRBJ1-1|TRBV6-6
TGTGCCAGCAGGTTTGGACAGAACACTGAAGCTTTCTTT
CASRFGQNTEAFF
>TRBD2|-|TRBJ2-5|TRBV7-6
TGTGCCAGCAGCTTAGGGGGTAGCGGGGGTCAAGAGACCCAGTACTTC
CASSLGGSGGQETQYF
>-|-|TRBJ1-3|TRBV7-9
TGTGCCAGCAGCTTAAGACAGAGTGATCCTGGAAACACCATATATTTT
CASSLRQSDPGNTIYF